This T cell receptor (beta chain) derives from a study of blood T cell repertoires in COVID-19. Study-wide background: T cells, B-cell-depleted T cells, or PBMCs supplied cDNA or gDNA.

As originally analysed: For nucleated cells, counts were estimated from reference gene primer amplification. Profiled with immunoSEQ multiplex PCR; TCRdb holds only in-frame clones, not every one. That table supplies the V and J calls and clone size; D and trimming were determined from the DNA. The sample gives about 190,000 clones, around four fifths of which show up once; around 2.8% is in the top ten. The CDR3 extends over 16 amino acids. Germline assignment: CDR1 SGHVS and CDR2 FQNEAQ. Deletions cut 5 bases from V and 5 bases from J, with 18 bases between. The TCR was taken from an elderly woman with active or convalescent COVID-19. Sample: peripheral blood. The rearrangement uses TRBV7-8 and TRBJ2-2; weak D call: TRBD1 (5 bases). CDR3 loop: CASSPNRQTQTGELFF. The CDR3 DNA sequence: TGTGCCAGCAGCCCCAACCGACAGACACAGACCGGGGAGCTGTTTTTT. The complete variable domain, with remaining parts taken from reference TRBV7-8 and TRBJ2-2, reads GAGVSQSPRYKVAKRGQDVALRCDPISGHVSLFWYQQALGQGPEFLTYFQNEAQLDKSGLPSDRFFAERPEGSVSTLKIQRTQQEDSAVYLCASSPNRQTQTGELFFGEGSRLTVL.